This TCR beta chain was recovered during a study of cytomegalovirus exposure and HLA in healthy donors. Trimming stripped 7 bases from V and 3 bases from J, with 15 bases between. CDR3 length equals 14 residues. Looked up from germline, CDR1 is LNHDA and CDR2 is SQIVND (reference sequence). A multiplex PCR was run with 60 Vbeta primers and 13 Jbeta primers. TCRdb's copy holds only in-frame clones and misses some; the assay was immunoSEQ multiplex PCR. This table holds about 100,000 clones, approximately 72% found once. The J gene is TRBJ1-1, the V gene TRBV19; D perhaps matches TRBD1 (6 bases). The sequencing input was PBMCs. The sequence was obtained from an older woman in good health and CMV-seropositive. This chain's CDR3 is CASKRLGGDTEAFF. The CDR3 nucleotides are TGTGCCAGTAAACGTCTAGGGGGGGACACTGAAGCTTTCTTT.